This T cell receptor beta chain was recovered during a study of identical twins. Overall study results and limits: There was an excess of low generation probability in the out-of-frame alpha sequences that twins shared. Insertion counts were lower in abundant cord blood beta clonotypes, a trend that memory repertoires did not show.

Note on this clonotype: Its target is unknown.

A template switching step contributed a universal primer site, while unique molecular identifiers were present in the cDNA. TCRdb independently ran MiXCR on the 5' RACE reads; one entry per CDR3 protein. Here the sample spans 460,000 or so distinct CDR3 sequences, 14% being singletons. V trimming: 5 bases; J trimming: 2 bases; junction bases outside the gene matches: 15. The CDR3 has 19 residues. The germline gives CDR1 SGHAT, CDR2 FQDESV (reference sequence). These data were also filed under a second study, of yellow fever vaccine responses in identical twins.

V and J are TRBV11-1 and TRBJ2-5; 12 bases map to TRBD1. This TCR came from a woman between 18 and 30 years old in good health. The sample comprised CD4+ T cells sorted from blood. The CDR3 sequence: CASSLGTGGPFFKQETQYF. CDR3 DNA: TGTGCCAGCAGCCTCGGGACAGGGGGCCCCTTTTTTAAACAAGAGACCCAGTACTTC.